The T cell receptor beta chain under discussion was sequenced for a study of metastatic and nonmetastatic thyroid tumors. Thyroid surgery was preceded by no treatment in any patient. This clone counts as medium-sized. This specimen includes other DNA sequences encoding the same CDR3. Germline-derived CDR1 and CDR2 are MGHRA and YSYEKL. Trimming pared 1 base from V and 8 bases from J, leaving 14 bases between. The CDR3 is 14 amino acids. TCRdb reanalyzed the PCR reads via MiXCR. The table has 9,000 to 13,000 clones, less than 15% seen once; the top ten hold about 12%. V gene TRBV4-1 combines with J gene TRBJ1-2, with D perhaps TRBD1 (5 bases). The receptor comes from a female donor with papillary thyroid cancer or a benign thyroid nodule (not recorded which). Some clones in this sample may be carry-over from other donors' samples. Sequenced sample: blood. CDR3 sequence reads: CASSQGFQGGGYTF. In DNA form, the CDR3 reads TGCGCCAGCAGCCAAGGTTTTCAGGGTGGCGGCTACACCTTC.